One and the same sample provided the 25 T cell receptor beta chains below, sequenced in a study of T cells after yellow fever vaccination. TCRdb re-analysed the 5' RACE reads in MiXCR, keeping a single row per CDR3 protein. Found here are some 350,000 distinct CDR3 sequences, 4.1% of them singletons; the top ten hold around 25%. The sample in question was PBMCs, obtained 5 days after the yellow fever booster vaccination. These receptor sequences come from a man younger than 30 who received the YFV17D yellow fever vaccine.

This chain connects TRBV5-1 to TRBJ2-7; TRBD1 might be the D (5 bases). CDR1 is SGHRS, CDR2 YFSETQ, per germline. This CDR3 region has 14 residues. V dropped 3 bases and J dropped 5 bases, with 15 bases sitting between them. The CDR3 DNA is TGCGCCAGCAGCTCCAGGGCTCCCCTAGACGAGCAGTACTTC. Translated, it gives CASSSRAPLDEQYF.

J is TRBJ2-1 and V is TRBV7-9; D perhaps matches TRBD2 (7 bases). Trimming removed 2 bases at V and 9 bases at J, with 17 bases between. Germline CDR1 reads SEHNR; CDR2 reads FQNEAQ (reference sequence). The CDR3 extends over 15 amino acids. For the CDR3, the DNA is TGTGCCAGCAGCTTAAGCGCGGGGGCGGTTAGTGAGCAGTTCTTC. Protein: CASSLSAGAVSEQFF.

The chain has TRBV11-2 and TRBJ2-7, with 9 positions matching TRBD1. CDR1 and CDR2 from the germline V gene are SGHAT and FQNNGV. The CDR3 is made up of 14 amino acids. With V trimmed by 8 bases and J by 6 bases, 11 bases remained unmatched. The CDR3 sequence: CASSRQGGRGEQYF. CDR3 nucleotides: TGTGCCAGCTCCCGACAGGGGGGAAGGGGCGAGCAGTACTTC.

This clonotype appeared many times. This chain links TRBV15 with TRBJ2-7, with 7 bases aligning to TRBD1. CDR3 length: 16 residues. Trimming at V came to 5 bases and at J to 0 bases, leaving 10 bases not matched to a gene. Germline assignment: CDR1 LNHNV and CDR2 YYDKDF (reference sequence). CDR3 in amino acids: CATSRTRQGDSYEQYF. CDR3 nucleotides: TGTGCCACCAGCCGAACCCGACAGGGCGACTCCTACGAGCAGTACTTC.

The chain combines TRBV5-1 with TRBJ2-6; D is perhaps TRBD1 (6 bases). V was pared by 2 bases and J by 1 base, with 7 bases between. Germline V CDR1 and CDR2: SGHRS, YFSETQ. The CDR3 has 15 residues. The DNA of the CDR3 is TGCGCCAGCAGCTTTACAGGGTCTGGGGCCAACGTCCTGACTTTC. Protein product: CASSFTGSGANVLTF.

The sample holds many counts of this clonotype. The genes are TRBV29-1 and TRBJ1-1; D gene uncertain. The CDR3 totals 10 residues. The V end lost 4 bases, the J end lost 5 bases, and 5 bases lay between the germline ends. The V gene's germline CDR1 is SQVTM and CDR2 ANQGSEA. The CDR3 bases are TGCAGCGTTGGGGGAACTGAAGCTTTCTTT. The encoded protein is CSVGGTEAFF.

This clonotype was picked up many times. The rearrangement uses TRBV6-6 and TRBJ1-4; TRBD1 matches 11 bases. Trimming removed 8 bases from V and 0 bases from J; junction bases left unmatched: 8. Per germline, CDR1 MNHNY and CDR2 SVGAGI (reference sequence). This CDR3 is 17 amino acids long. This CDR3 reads CASFPPGQGATNEKLFF. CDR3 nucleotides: TGTGCCAGCTTTCCACCGGGACAGGGGGCAACTAATGAAAAACTGTTTTTT.

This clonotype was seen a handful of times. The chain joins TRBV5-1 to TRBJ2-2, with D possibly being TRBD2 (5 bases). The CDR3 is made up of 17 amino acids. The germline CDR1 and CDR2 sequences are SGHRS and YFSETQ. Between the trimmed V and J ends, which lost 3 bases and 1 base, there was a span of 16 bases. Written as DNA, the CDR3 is TGCGCCAGCAGCTCACACCAGCGGTGGGGGAACACCGGGGAGCTGTTTTTT. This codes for CASSSHQRWGNTGELFF.

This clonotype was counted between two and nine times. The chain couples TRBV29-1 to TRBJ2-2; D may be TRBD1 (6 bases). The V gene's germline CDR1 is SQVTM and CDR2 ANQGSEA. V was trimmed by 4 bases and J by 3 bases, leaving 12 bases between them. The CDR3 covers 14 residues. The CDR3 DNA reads TGCAGCGTTGTGGATCAGGGGCACACCGGGGAGCTGTTTTTT. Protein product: CSVVDQGHTGELFF.

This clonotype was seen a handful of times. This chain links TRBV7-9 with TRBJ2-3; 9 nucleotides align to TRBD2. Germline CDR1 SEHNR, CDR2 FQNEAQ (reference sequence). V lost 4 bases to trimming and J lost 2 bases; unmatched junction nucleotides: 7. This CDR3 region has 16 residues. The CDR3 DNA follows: TGTGCCAGCAGCTCGATACTAGCGGGCTACACAGATACGCAGTATTTT. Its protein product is CASSSILAGYTDTQYF.

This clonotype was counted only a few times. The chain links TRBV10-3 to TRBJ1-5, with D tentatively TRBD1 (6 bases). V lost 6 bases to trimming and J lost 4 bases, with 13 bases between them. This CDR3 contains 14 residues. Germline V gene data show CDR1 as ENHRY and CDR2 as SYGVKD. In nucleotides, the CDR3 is TGTGCCATCAGACAGGGTTCAGGAAATCAGCCCCAGCATTTT. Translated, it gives CAIRQGSGNQPQHF.

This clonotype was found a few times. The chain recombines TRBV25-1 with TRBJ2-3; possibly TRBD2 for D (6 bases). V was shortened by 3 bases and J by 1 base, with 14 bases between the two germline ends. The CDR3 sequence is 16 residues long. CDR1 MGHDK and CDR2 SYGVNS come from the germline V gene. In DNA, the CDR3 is TGTGCCAGCAGTGATCGAGCGGGCCCAGGCACAGATACGCAGTATTTT. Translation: CASSDRAGPGTDTQYF.

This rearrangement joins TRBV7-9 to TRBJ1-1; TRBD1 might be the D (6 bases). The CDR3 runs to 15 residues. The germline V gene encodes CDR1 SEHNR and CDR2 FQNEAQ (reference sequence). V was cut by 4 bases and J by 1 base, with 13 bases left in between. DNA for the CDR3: TGTGCCAGCAGCTCCGAGGGACACCCGAACACTGAAGCTTTCTTT. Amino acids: CASSSEGHPNTEAFF.

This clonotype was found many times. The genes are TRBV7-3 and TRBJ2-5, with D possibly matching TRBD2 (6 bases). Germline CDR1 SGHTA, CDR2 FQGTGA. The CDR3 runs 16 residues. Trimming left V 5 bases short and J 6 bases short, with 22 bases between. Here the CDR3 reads CASSPGAPGNWQTQYF. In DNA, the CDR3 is TGTGCCAGCAGCCCGGGAGCCCCAGGGAATTGGCAGACCCAGTACTTC. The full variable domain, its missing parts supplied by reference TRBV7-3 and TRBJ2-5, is GAGVSQTPSNKVTEKGKYVELRCDPISGHTALYWYRQSLGQGPEFLIYFQGTGAADDSGLPNDRFFAVRPEGSVSTLKIQRTERGDSAVYLCASSPGAPGNWQTQYFGPGTRLLVL.

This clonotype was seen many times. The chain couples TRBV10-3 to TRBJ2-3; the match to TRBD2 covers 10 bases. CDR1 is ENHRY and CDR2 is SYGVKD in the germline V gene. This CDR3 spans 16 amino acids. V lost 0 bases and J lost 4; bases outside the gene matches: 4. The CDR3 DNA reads TGTGCCATCAGTGAGTCATGGACTAGCGGAGCAGATACGCAGTATTTT. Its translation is CAISESWTSGADTQYF.

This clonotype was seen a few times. The CDR3 DNA reads as TGTGCCAGCAGCCGACAGGGGCCGAATCAGCCCCAGCATTTT. It specifies CASSRQGPNQPQHF. V gene TRBV6-5 combines with J gene TRBJ1-5; TRBD1 agrees at 8 bases. Per the germline V gene, CDR1 is MNHEY and CDR2 is SVGAGI. Trimming removed 6 bases from V and 4 bases from J; junction bases left unmatched: 5. The CDR3 has 14 residues.

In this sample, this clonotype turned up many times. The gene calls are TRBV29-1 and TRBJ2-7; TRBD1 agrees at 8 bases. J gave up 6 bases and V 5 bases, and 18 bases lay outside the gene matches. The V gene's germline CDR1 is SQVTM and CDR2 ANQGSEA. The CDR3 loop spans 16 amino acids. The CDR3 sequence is CSVRDIIGQGVTEQYF. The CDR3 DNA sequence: TGCAGCGTTAGAGACATTATTGGACAGGGAGTTACCGAGCAGTACTTC.

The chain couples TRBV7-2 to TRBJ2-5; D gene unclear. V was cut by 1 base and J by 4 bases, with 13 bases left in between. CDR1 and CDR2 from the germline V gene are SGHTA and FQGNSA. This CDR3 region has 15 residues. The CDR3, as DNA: TGTGCCAGCAGCTTAGTAACGGATTGGGCAGAGACCCAGTACTTC. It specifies CASSLVTDWAETQYF.

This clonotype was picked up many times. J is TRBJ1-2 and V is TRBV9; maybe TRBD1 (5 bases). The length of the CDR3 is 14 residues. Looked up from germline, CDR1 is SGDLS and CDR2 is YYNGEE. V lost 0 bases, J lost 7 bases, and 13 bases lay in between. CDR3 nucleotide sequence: TGTGCCAGCAGCGTAGCGGGGCAATCTAGTGGCTACACCTTC. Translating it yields CASSVAGQSSGYTF.

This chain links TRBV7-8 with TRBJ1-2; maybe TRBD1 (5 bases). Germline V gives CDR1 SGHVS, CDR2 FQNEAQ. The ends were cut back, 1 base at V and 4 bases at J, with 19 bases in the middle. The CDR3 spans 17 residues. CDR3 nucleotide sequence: TGTGCCAGCAGCTTAGGCTCCTCGGGGGTTACGAGCTATGGCTACACCTTC. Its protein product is CASSLGSSGVTSYGYTF.

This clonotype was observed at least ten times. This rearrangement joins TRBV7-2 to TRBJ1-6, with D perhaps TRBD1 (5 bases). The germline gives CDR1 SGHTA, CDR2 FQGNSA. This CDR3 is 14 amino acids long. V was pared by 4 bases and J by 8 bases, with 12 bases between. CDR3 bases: TGTGCCAGCAGCTGGCAGGGCGCGTATTCACCCCTCCACTTT. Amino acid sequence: CASSWQGAYSPLHF.

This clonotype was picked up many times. The CDR3 reads CSAAATSFWETQYF. In nucleotides, the CDR3 is TGCAGTGCCGCGGCCACTAGCTTCTGGGAGACCCAGTACTTC. V is TRBV20-1 and J is TRBJ2-5; D may be TRBD2 (6 bases). This CDR3 has 14 amino acids. Germline lookup yields CDR1 DFQATT and CDR2 SNEGSKA (reference sequence). Deletions cut 6 bases from V and 5 bases from J, with 19 bases between.

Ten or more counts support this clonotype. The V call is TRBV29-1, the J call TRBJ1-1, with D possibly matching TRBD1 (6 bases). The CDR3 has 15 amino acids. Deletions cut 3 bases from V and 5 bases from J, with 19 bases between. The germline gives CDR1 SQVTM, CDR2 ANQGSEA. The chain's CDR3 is CSVEWGRGGWTEAFF. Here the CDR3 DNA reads TGCAGCGTTGAGTGGGGCAGGGGAGGTTGGACTGAAGCTTTCTTT. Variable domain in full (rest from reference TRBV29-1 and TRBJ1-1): SAVISQKPSRDICQRGTSLTIQCQVDSQVTMMFWYRQQPGQSLTLIATANQGSEATYESGFVIDKFPISRPNLTFSTLTVSNMSPEDSSIYLCSVEWGRGGWTEAFFGQGTRLTVV.

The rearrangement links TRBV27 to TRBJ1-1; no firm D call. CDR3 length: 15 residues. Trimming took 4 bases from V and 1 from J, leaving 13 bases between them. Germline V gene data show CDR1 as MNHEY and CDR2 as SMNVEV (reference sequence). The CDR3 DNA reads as TGTGCCAGCAGTTCCTTGGAGAACAAGAACACTGAAGCTTTCTTT. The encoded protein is CASSSLENKNTEAFF.

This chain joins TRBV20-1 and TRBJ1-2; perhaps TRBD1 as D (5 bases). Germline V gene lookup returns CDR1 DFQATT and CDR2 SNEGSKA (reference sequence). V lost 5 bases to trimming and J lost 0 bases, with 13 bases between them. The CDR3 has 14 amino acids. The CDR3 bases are TGCAGTGCTGTGGGGGGAGAAGCTAACTATGGCTACACCTTC. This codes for CSAVGGEANYGYTF.